The 11 T cell receptor beta chains below all came from one sample that was sequenced in a study of T cells in localized non-small cell lung cancer. Sequencing used immunoSEQ multiplex PCR; TCRdb keeps in-frame clones, though not all of them. There are tens of thousands of clones in the sample; around 83% occur only once, and around 4.1% lies in the top ten. The source was peripheral blood, collected before any cancer treatment. The receptors stem from a woman aged 35 to 70 with stage I lung adenocarcinoma.

The chain carries TRBV19 and TRBJ1-1, with 9 nucleotides matching TRBD1. Unmatched junction bases numbered 9, after V lost 7 bases and J lost 0 bases. The V gene's germline CDR1 is LNHDA and CDR2 SQIVND (reference sequence). The CDR3 has 16 residues. The CDR3 coding sequence is TGTGCCAGTACCCGGACAGGGGACGGGGTGAACACTGAAGCTTTCTTT. Protein: CASTRTGDGVNTEAFF.

This rearrangement joins TRBV15 to TRBJ2-1; D gene uncertain. Per germline, CDR1 LNHNV and CDR2 YYDKDF (reference sequence). CDR3 size: 15 residues. V was clipped by 0 bases and J by 9 bases, with 15 bases between them. CDR3 sequence (DNA): TGTGCCACCAGCAGAGAGAGTAATTTACACAGTGAGCAGTTCTTC. Amino acids: CATSRESNLHSEQFF.

The chain has TRBV19 and TRBJ1-4; TRBD1 aligns across 9 bases. CDR1 is LNHDA, CDR2 SQIVND, per germline (reference sequence). Trimming removed 5 bases from V and 8 bases from J; junction bases left unmatched: 12. This CDR3 spans 16 amino acids. CDR3 nucleotide sequence: TGTGCCAGTAGTTCAAAGGCAACAGGGGGCGGAGAAAAACTGTTTTTT. Translating gives CASSSKATGGGEKLFF.

This clone was recorded a few times. Other DNA sequences in the sample encode the same CDR3. J is TRBJ1-3 and V is TRBV13, with a tentative D call TRBD1 (5 bases). This CDR3 region has 15 residues. V was cut by 4 bases and J by 4 bases, with 14 bases left in between. Germline CDR1 is PRHDT and CDR2 is FYEKMQ (reference sequence). The DNA for the CDR3 is TGTGCCAGCAGCTACGGAGGGACTGCCGGAAACACCATATATTTT. Protein product: CASSYGGTAGNTIYF.

The chain uses TRBV9 and TRBJ1-2; D is possibly TRBD1 (5 bases). V dropped 0 bases and J dropped 3 bases, with 12 bases sitting between them. This CDR3 spans 15 amino acids. Germline V gene sequence: CDR1 SGDLS, CDR2 YYNGEE. CDR3 sequence reads: CASSVAPGGDYGYTF. As DNA, the CDR3 is TGTGCCAGCAGCGTAGCACCGGGGGGTGACTATGGCTACACCTTC.

V is TRBV10-2 and J is TRBJ1-2; 10 nucleotides line up with TRBD1. The CDR3 has 17 residues. J lost 3 bases, V lost 0 bases, and 7 bases had no gene match. Germline V gene data show CDR1 as WSHSY and CDR2 as SAAADI. The CDR3 sequence is CASSESVGTGADYGYTF. As DNA, the CDR3 is TGCGCCAGCAGTGAGTCGGTCGGGACAGGGGCGGACTATGGCTACACCTTC.

The chain couples TRBV6-5 to TRBJ2-7, with a tentative D call TRBD1 (6 bases). V dropped 4 bases and J dropped 3 bases, with 10 bases sitting between them. The germline gives CDR1 MNHEY, CDR2 SVGAGI. CDR3 length: 13 residues. In nucleotides, the CDR3 is TGTGCCAGCAGTTCAGGGGTAGTCTACGAGCAGTACTTC. Protein product: CASSSGVVYEQYF.

The chain joins TRBV10-3 to TRBJ1-2; D may be TRBD1 (6 bases). Trimming pared 7 bases from V and 3 bases from J, leaving 12 bases between. CDR1 and CDR2 from the germline V gene are ENHRY and SYGVKD. This CDR3 comprises 13 residues. The CDR3 DNA sequence: TGTGCCATCACCACACAGGGAGACTATGGCTACACCTTC. As protein: CAITTQGDYGYTF.

The chain employs TRBV6-6 and TRBJ2-2; TRBD2 matches at 9 bases. The germline gives CDR1 MNHNY, CDR2 SVGAGI (reference sequence). V lost 4 bases and J lost 2; bases outside the gene matches: 2. CDR3 length equals 15 residues. For the CDR3, the DNA is TGTGCCAGCAGTTTCGGGACTAGCAACACCGGGGAGCTGTTTTTT. Translating it yields CASSFGTSNTGELFF.

The V call is TRBV18, the J call TRBJ1-6; TRBD1 matches 7 bases. The V gene's germline CDR1 is KGHSH and CDR2 LQKENI. The trim removed 5 bases at V and 8 bases at J, leaving 6 bases unmatched. The CDR3 is 14 amino acids. This chain's CDR3 is CASSEDRVYSPLHF. The CDR3 nucleotides are TGTGCCAGCTCAGAAGACAGGGTTTATTCACCCCTCCACTTT.

The gene calls are TRBV7-9 and TRBJ2-1, with a possible D match to TRBD2 (6 bases). Looked up from germline, CDR1 is SEHNR and CDR2 is FQNEAQ (reference sequence). This CDR3 is 15 amino acids long. V shed 3 bases and J shed 4 bases, with 13 bases lying between them. The CDR3 region has the DNA TGTGCCAGCAGCTTGTTGGCGGGGCGATACAATGAGCAGTTCTTC. It is translated as CASSLLAGRYNEQFF.